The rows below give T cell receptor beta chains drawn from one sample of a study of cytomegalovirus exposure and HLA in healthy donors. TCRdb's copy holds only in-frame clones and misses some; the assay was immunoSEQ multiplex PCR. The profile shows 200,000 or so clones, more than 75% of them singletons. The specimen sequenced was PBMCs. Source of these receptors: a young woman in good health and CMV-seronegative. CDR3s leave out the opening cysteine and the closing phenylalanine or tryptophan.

ASSAIGRGTGELF	TRBV6-5	TRBJ2-2
ASSLARSGGQETQY	TRBV7-9	TRBJ2-5
ASRTPGGRRTGELF	TRBV28	TRBJ2-2
SVAHRGAGEKLF	TRBV29-1	TRBJ1-4
ASSGDSTNTEAF	TRBV2	TRBJ1-1
ASSLRLAASNEQF	TRBV27	TRBJ2-1
ASSREPDRPVAYEQY	TRBV10-2	TRBJ2-7
ASRYRGGTSTDTQY	TRBV7-2	TRBJ2-3
ASSESGGGAAGELF	TRBV2	TRBJ2-2
ASSLGLGDSETQY	TRBV11-2	TRBJ2-5
ASSGTGNTGELF	TRBV28	TRBJ2-2
ASSSLPNQPQH	TRBV27	TRBJ1-5
ASSGLRGAPGELF	TRBV7-6	TRBJ2-2
AWSVSVSLGLGGYT	TRBV30	TRBJ1-2
ASSVLAGVPQETQY	TRBV7-6	TRBJ2-5
ATTETENTEAF	TRBV28	TRBJ1-1
ASTGAEGVTEQF	TRBV6-5	TRBJ2-1
ASSLRTSGISTDTQY	TRBV5-6	TRBJ2-3
ASSSGRVVTGELF	TRBV28	TRBJ2-2
ASSLAAGANQPQH	TRBV5-1	TRBJ1-5
ATSRVVRGNQPQH	TRBV15	TRBJ1-5
ASSLVSGTEAF	TRBV5-1	TRBJ1-1
AISEGQGSDTQY	TRBV10-3	TRBJ2-3
ASSWGDSDNYGYT	TRBV5-1	TRBJ1-2
ASSSHRGGGYT	TRBV6-5	TRBJ1-2
SVETGWSTEAF	TRBV29-1	TRBJ1-1
SVYGQGEQY	TRBV29-1	TRBJ2-7